This T cell receptor beta chain was captured in a study of blood T cell repertoires in COVID-19. Profiling relied on immunoSEQ multiplex PCR, and the TCRdb table lists in-frame clones only, not all of them. The table lists roughly 400,000 clones, approximately 87% of them singletons. Those enrolled, adults aged roughly 18 to 95 years, came from around 25 US areas. Recovered status applied to Cohort 3 donors who had two consecutive negative PCRs. It also applied to those with clearance or with symptom resolution. Germline trimming cut 6 bases from V and 8 bases from J; bases unmatched to any gene: 3. The CDR3 sequence is 11 residues long.

The J gene is TRBJ1-1, the V gene TRBV12-3 or TRBV12-4; 7 bases are shared with TRBD1. Sample: PBMCs or T cells enriched from blood (not recorded which). This TCR was sampled from a woman aged 45-65 years who had recovered from COVID-19. CDR3 nucleotides: TGTGCCAGCAGCCTGACAGGGGAAGCTTTCTTT. Translated: CASSLTGEAFF.